The 22 T cell receptor beta chains presented below share a single source sample, sequenced in a study of blood T cell repertoires in COVID-19. The method was immunoSEQ multiplex PCR; TCRdb's version includes in-frame clones alone and lacks a portion of them. The data contain just under 350,000 clones, 87% of them singletons. Material: peripheral blood. The receptors originated from a woman aged 50 to 60 with COVID-19, enrolled during active disease.

The chain is built from TRBV18 and TRBJ1-1; D gene ambiguous. CDR3 size: 14 residues. CDR1 KGHSH and CDR2 LQKENI come from the germline V gene. Between the trimmed V and J ends, which lost 5 bases and 1 base, there was a span of 11 bases. CDR3 sequence: CASSASVRNTEAFF. CDR3 DNA: TGTGCCAGCTCAGCCTCCGTGAGGAACACTGAAGCTTTCTTT.

The chain recombines TRBV30 with TRBJ1-6; D perhaps matches TRBD1 (6 bases). Trimming removed 3 bases from V and 5 bases from J, with 11 bases in between. CDR3 length: 14 residues. The V gene's germline CDR1 is GTSNPN and CDR2 SVGIG (reference sequence). CDR3 bases: TGTGCCTGGAGACTGGGACACGATAATTCACCCCTCCACTTT. Amino acid sequence: CAWRLGHDNSPLHF. Full variable domain (outside the CDR3, taken from reference TRBV30 and TRBJ1-6): SQTIHQWPATLVQPVGSPLSLECTVEGTSNPNLYWYRQAAGRGLQLLFYSVGIGQISSEVPQNLSASRPQDRQFILSSKKLLLSDSGFYLCAWRLGHDNSPLHFGNGTRLTVT.

The chain combines TRBV28 with TRBJ2-7; weak D call: TRBD2 (5 bases). The CDR3 loop spans 13 amino acids. V dropped 10 bases and J dropped 2 bases, with 15 bases sitting between them. Germline V CDR1 and CDR2: MDHEN, SYDVKM. Here the CDR3 DNA reads TGTGCCACCACGCGCGGGCTCACCTACGAGCAGTACTTC. Protein: CATTRGLTYEQYF.

The chain has TRBV4-2 and TRBJ2-1; 11 bases are a match to TRBD2. Germline-derived CDR1 and CDR2 are LGHNA and YNFKEQ. The CDR3 has 17 amino acids. Unmatched junction bases numbered 15, after V lost 1 base and J lost 13 bases. CDR3 DNA sequence: TGTGCCAGCAGCCAAGGAGCCGGGACTAGCGGTACACATGGCCAGTTCTTC. Its protein product is CASSQGAGTSGTHGQFF.

This chain connects TRBV10-3 to TRBJ2-1; tentatively, D is TRBD2 (5 bases). The V gene's germline CDR1 is ENHRY and CDR2 SYGVKD. The CDR3 is 13 amino acids. Trimming removed 7 bases at V and 1 base at J, with 8 bases between. The CDR3 region is CAITPGSYNEQFF. The DNA of the CDR3 is TGTGCCATCACCCCGGGGTCCTACAATGAGCAGTTCTTC.

The V and J genes are TRBV6-4 and TRBJ2-1; 12 bases map to TRBD2. The ends lost 4 bases at V and 9 bases at J; junction bases unmatched: 4. CDR1 is MRHNA and CDR2 is SNTAGT in the germline V gene. The length of the CDR3 is 14 residues. In DNA, the CDR3 is TGTGCCAGCAGTGGACTAGCGGGAGAGGGTGAGCAGTTCTTC. Its protein product is CASSGLAGEGEQFF.

V is TRBV21-1 and J is TRBJ2-7; TRBD1 reflects the table's D call only, with no check against the DNA. TRBV21-1 has pseudogene status. The CDR3 is 15 amino acids. DNA for the CDR3: TGTGCCAGTCCGGACAGGACAATTTCCTTCTACGAGCAGTACTTC. It specifies CASPDRTISFYEQYF.

The CDR3 DNA reads TGTGCCAGCAGTCCCGGGACAGCTAACCTCAATCAGCCCCAGCATTTT. Amino acid sequence: CASSPGTANLNQPQHF. The gene calls are TRBV11-2 and TRBJ1-5; TRBD1 matches 7 bases. The germline V gene has CDR1 SGHAT and CDR2 FQNNGV. This CDR3 is 16 amino acids long. V trimming: 6 bases; J trimming: 3 bases; junction bases outside the gene matches: 11.

This rearrangement joins TRBV6-5 to TRBJ1-2, with 9 bases aligning to TRBD1. In germline, CDR1 is MNHEY, CDR2 SVGAGI. This CDR3 is 14 amino acids long. The trim removed 6 bases at V and 2 bases at J, leaving 4 bases unmatched. CDR3 region: CASRGTGSNYGYTF. The CDR3 nucleotides read TGTGCCAGCAGGGGGACAGGGTCGAACTATGGCTACACCTTC.

The chain carries TRBV6-5 and TRBJ2-1, with 9 bases lining up with TRBD1. V shed 7 bases and J 6 bases; nucleotides not matched to a gene: 10. CDR1 MNHEY and CDR2 SVGAGI come from the germline V gene. The CDR3 sequence is 15 residues long. The CDR3 region has the DNA TGTGCCAGCATTATCCCGGGACAGGGTACCAATGAGCAGTTCTTC. It is translated as CASIIPGQGTNEQFF.

There are a few counts of this clone. The chain carries TRBV4-1 and TRBJ2-7; 12 bases agree with TRBD2. The V and J ends lost 1 base and 1 base, in that order; junction bases with no gene match: 5. The germline CDR1 and CDR2 sequences are MGHRA and YSYEKL. The CDR3 contains 17 residues. CDR3 sequence reads: CASSQGTSGNPSYEQYF. The CDR3 region has the DNA TGCGCCAGCAGCCAAGGGACTAGCGGGAATCCATCCTACGAGCAGTACTTC.

V is TRBV19 and J is TRBJ1-4; D might be TRBD1 (6 bases). CDR1 and CDR2 from the germline V gene are LNHDA and SQIVND (reference sequence). Trimming cost V 5 bases and J 8 bases, with 24 bases left between them. This CDR3 spans 17 amino acids. The CDR3: CASSGSGQRASREKLFF. The CDR3 DNA sequence: TGTGCCAGTAGTGGTTCGGGACAAAGGGCTTCGAGGGAAAAACTGTTTTTT.

This chain uses TRBV4-1 with TRBJ2-7, with D maybe TRBD2 (5 bases). Germline loops: CDR1 MGHRA, CDR2 YSYEKL. V dropped 3 bases and J dropped 2 bases, with 14 bases sitting between them. The CDR3 runs 15 residues. The CDR3 DNA is TGCGCCAGCAGCCACTTACTAGTATCCCCCTACGAGCAGTACTTC. Encoded protein: CASSHLLVSPYEQYF.

This chain joins TRBV11-2 and TRBJ2-6; D not certain. Trimming took 4 bases from V and 0 from J, leaving 13 bases between them. CDR3 length: 17 residues. From germline, CDR1 is SGHAT and CDR2 FQNNGV. This CDR3 reads CASSSRPTISGANVLTF. CDR3 in DNA: TGTGCCAGCAGCTCCCGACCCACTATCTCTGGGGCCAACGTCCTGACTTTC.

The CDR3 bases are TGTGCCAGCAGCTTCCGGGTCACTGAAGCTTTCTTT. Translation gives CASSFRVTEAFF. J is TRBJ1-1 and V is TRBV11-2; D is ambiguous. Germline values: CDR1 SGHAT, CDR2 FQNNGV. The ends were cut back, 3 bases at V and 4 bases at J, with 6 bases in the middle. The CDR3 runs to 12 residues.

The J gene is TRBJ2-7, the V gene TRBV27; 8 bases are a match to TRBD2. The CDR3 totals 15 residues. V lost 5 bases to trimming and J lost 3 bases; unmatched junction nucleotides: 9. CDR1 and CDR2 from the germline V gene are MNHEY and SMNVEV (reference sequence). Here the CDR3 reads CASSPRLAMSYEQYF. The CDR3 DNA sequence: TGTGCCAGCAGTCCCCGACTAGCGATGAGCTACGAGCAGTACTTC.

V usage is TRBV5-6 and J usage is TRBJ2-7; D gene unclear. CDR3 size: 16 residues. Trimming removed 3 bases from V and 1 base from J, with 17 bases in between. CDR1 and CDR2 (germline): SGHDT, YYEEEE. Here the CDR3 reads CASSSLVSVYSYEQYF. In DNA, the CDR3 is TGTGCCAGCAGCTCTTTAGTATCGGTTTATTCCTACGAGCAGTACTTC. The full variable domain, rest sourced from reference TRBV5-6 and TRBJ2-7, is DAGVTQSPTHLIKTRGQQVTLRCSPKSGHDTVSWYQQALGQGPQFIFQYYEEEERQRGNFPDRFSGHQFPNYSSELNVNALLLGDSALYLCASSSLVSVYSYEQYFGPGTRLTVT.

The chain is built from TRBV2 and TRBJ2-7, with 12 bases matching TRBD2. Germline-derived CDR1 and CDR2 are SNHLY and FYNNEI. The length of the CDR3 is 17 residues. The trim removed 5 bases at V and 1 base at J, leaving 9 bases unmatched. Here the CDR3 DNA reads TGTGCCAGCAGTTCCCTACTAGCGGGAGGTGGTTCCTACGAGCAGTACTTC. Its translation: CASSSLLAGGGSYEQYF.

The chain combines TRBV18 with TRBJ2-3, with 7 bases aligning to TRBD2. J gave up 1 base and V 6 bases, and 13 bases lay outside the gene matches. CDR1 is KGHSH, CDR2 LQKENI, per germline. The length of the CDR3 is 17 residues. The CDR3 sequence: CASSPQSPGLRTDTQYF. CDR3 nucleotide sequence: TGTGCCAGCTCCCCTCAATCGCCGGGACTACGCACAGATACGCAGTATTTT.

The gene calls are TRBV11-2 and TRBJ2-4; the D gene is possibly TRBD1 (5 bases). Germline values: CDR1 SGHAT, CDR2 FQNNGV. The CDR3 runs 14 residues. The V end was cut by 5 bases, the J end by 7 bases, with 15 bases between. The CDR3: CASSAPTGFNIQYF. The CDR3 nucleotides are TGTGCCAGCAGCGCCCCCACAGGCTTCAACATTCAGTACTTC. Variable domain in full (rest from reference TRBV11-2 and TRBJ2-4): EAGVAQSPRYKIIEKRQSVAFWCNPISGHATLYWYQQILGQGPKLLIQFQNNGVVDDSQLPKDRFSAERLKGVDSTLKIQPAKLEDSAVYLCASSAPTGFNIQYFGAGTRLSVL.

The V and J genes are TRBV29-1 and TRBJ2-2; TRBD1 agrees at 7 bases. After removal of 6 bases from V and 7 bases from J, the junction contained 17 bases not matched to a gene. From germline, CDR1 is SQVTM and CDR2 ANQGSEA. The CDR3 sequence is 16 residues long. The CDR3 bases are TGCAGCGTCCGACCCACCGGACAAGGGGGCGGCGGGGAGCTGTTTTTT. It encodes CSVRPTGQGGGGELFF.

The rearrangement links TRBV27 to TRBJ2-2, with 8 bases aligning to TRBD1. This CDR3 is 17 amino acids long. Looked up from germline, CDR1 is MNHEY and CDR2 is SMNVEV (reference sequence). J was trimmed by 4 bases and V by 8 bases; bases with no gene match: 15. Here the CDR3 DNA reads TGTGCCAGCCATCTCCTCTCTTCAGGGGGCATCACCGGGGAGCTGTTTTTT. Encoded protein: CASHLLSSGGITGELFF.